Shown below are 11 T cell receptor beta chains from a single sample sequenced in a study of control samples from healthy donors and cancer patients. Repertoires were generated with immunoSEQ multiplex PCR, while TCRdb's copy carries only in-frame clones and drops some. The table records 130,000 or so clones, 92% of them present only once. Specimen: blood. The receptors derive from a man between 18 and 29 years old in good health.

The chain couples TRBV6-5 to TRBJ1-1; weak D call: TRBD1 (6 bases). The germline gives CDR1 MNHEY, CDR2 SVGAGI. Trimming cost V 2 bases and J 4 bases, with 11 bases left between them. The CDR3 runs 14 residues. CDR3 protein: CASSYRLDSTEAFF. CDR3 coding DNA: TGTGCCAGCAGTTACCGCCTGGACAGCACTGAAGCTTTCTTT.

The chain uses TRBV5-4 and TRBJ1-2, with unresolved D. Per the germline V gene, CDR1 is SGHNT and CDR2 is YYREEE (reference sequence). V lost 0 bases to trimming and J lost 9 bases, with 15 bases between them. CDR3 length: 14 amino acids. The CDR3 bases are TGTGCCAGCAGCTTGGCAAGGGAATTTACGAGCTACACCTTC. Translating it yields CASSLAREFTSYTF.

The V call is TRBV6-5, the J call TRBJ2-3, with D possibly TRBD2 on 5 matching bases. CDR3 size: 13 residues. Trimming stripped 10 bases from V and 1 base from J, with 12 bases between. The V gene's germline CDR1 is MNHEY and CDR2 SVGAGI. CDR3 sequence (DNA): TGTGCCACCAATTTCGGGGGCACAGATACGCAGTATTTT. This encodes CATNFGGTDTQYF.

CDR3 DNA: TGTGCCACCAGTGATCCCCTAGCGGGGGGTGGCTATGAGCAGTTCTTC. It yields the protein CATSDPLAGGGYEQFF. The V gene is TRBV24-1, the J gene TRBJ2-1, with TRBD2 matching over 11 bases. After removal of 3 bases from V and 8 bases from J, the junction contained 8 bases not matched to a gene. Germline values: CDR1 KGHDR, CDR2 SFDVKD. The CDR3 runs to 16 residues.

This clone was seen once. The chain couples TRBV15 to TRBJ1-5, with D possibly matching TRBD1 (6 bases). Germline CDR1 LNHNV, CDR2 YYDKDF (reference sequence). Trimming shortened V by 1 base and J by 3 bases, and 16 bases separated the two germline ends. This CDR3 is built from 17 residues. The CDR3 nucleotides are TGTGCCACCAGCAGAGTCGGGGGCAGGTTATTCAATCAGCCCCAGCATTTT. This translates into CATSRVGGRLFNQPQHF.

CDR3 protein: CASGGDLGAGVNQPQHF. In DNA, the CDR3 is TGTGCTAGTGGCGGCGACCTCGGGGCAGGGGTTAATCAGCCCCAGCATTTT. This chain joins TRBV12-5 and TRBJ1-5, with a possible D match to TRBD1 (6 bases). This CDR3 spans 17 amino acids. Trimming pared 6 bases from V and 4 bases from J, leaving 22 bases between. Germline loops: CDR1 LGHNT, CDR2 FRNRAP.

A word on this clone: At the DNA level, this CDR3 is encoded by other sequences in the same sample as well. This chain links TRBV3-1 (or the pseudogene TRBV3-2) with TRBJ1-5; D call uncertain. The V end lost 0 bases, the J end lost 4 bases, and 4 bases lay between the germline ends. This CDR3 has 13 amino acids. CDR1 and CDR2 from the germline V gene are LGHDT and YNNKEL (reference sequence). CDR3 loop: CASSQDLNQPQHF. The DNA of the CDR3 is TGTGCCAGCAGCCAAGATCTAAATCAGCCCCAGCATTTT.

The rearrangement joins TRBV2 to TRBJ1-5, with D possibly TRBD1 on 5 matching bases. Germline CDR1 is SNHLY and CDR2 is FYNNEI. The CDR3 sequence is 12 residues long. V gave up 8 bases and J gave up 9 bases, with 14 bases separating them. CDR3 sequence reads: CASRTSGGPQHF. As DNA, the CDR3 is TGTGCCAGCCGGACATCTGGGGGGCCCCAGCATTTT.

The chain couples TRBV11-2 to TRBJ2-7; D perhaps matches TRBD2 (6 bases). V gave up 1 base and J gave up 3 bases, with 16 bases separating them. CDR3 size: 16 residues. Germline assignment: CDR1 SGHAT and CDR2 FQNNGV. The CDR3 coding sequence is TGTGCCAGCAGCTTAGCGCTCGGGGGACGAGGCTACGAGCAGTACTTC. Amino acids: CASSLALGGRGYEQYF. The whole variable domain, remainder taken from reference TRBV11-2 and TRBJ2-7, is EAGVAQSPRYKIIEKRQSVAFWCNPISGHATLYWYQQILGQGPKLLIQFQNNGVVDDSQLPKDRFSAERLKGVDSTLKIQPAKLEDSAVYLCASSLALGGRGYEQYFGPGTRLTVT.

The chain has TRBV7-9 and TRBJ2-3, with 7 bases identical to TRBD2. Losses at the gene ends were 0 bases for V and 2 bases for J; bases not matched to a gene: 11. This CDR3 comprises 18 residues. Germline V gene sequence: CDR1 SEHNR, CDR2 FQNEAQ (reference sequence). CDR3 residues: CASSLANRLASSTDTQYF. CDR3 nucleotide sequence: TGTGCCAGCAGCTTAGCAAACCGACTAGCTTCATCCACAGATACGCAGTATTTT.

This clone was detected once. The genes are TRBV9 and TRBJ1-2, with TRBD1 matching over 8 bases. CDR3 length: 14 residues. V gave up 4 bases and J gave up 5 bases; unmatched junction bases: 7. Germline CDR1 SGDLS, CDR2 YYNGEE. The CDR3 DNA reads TGTGCCAGCAGCCCCACGGACAGGGAGTATGGCTACACCTTC. It encodes CASSPTDREYGYTF.